This is a list of T cell receptor beta chains from one sample in a study of blood T cells in healthy people across ages. TCRdb itself ran the 5' RACE reads through MiXCR, one entry per CDR3 protein. The sample includes 600,000 or so distinct CDR3 sequences, approximately 30% of them seen just once. The sequencing input was blood. Receptors were obtained from an elderly woman in good health. The CDR3 runs from the conserved cysteine through the conserved F or W. Fields, in order: J gene, clone size, V gene, D gene, CDR3 protein, CDR3 DNA. A D gene is named only where the DNA matches it firmly. Only some rows state a clone size, as once, few, many or a class for expanded clones.

J: TRBJ1-1
size: NA
V: TRBV2
D: NA
CDR3: CASSLQMGGTEAFF
DNA: TGTGCCAGCAGTCTACAAATGGGGGGTACTGAAGCTTTCTTT

J: TRBJ2-1
size: many
V: TRBV5-1
D: TRBD2
CDR3: CASSPGTSGVLYNEQFF
DNA: TGCGCCAGCAGCCCCGGGACTAGCGGGGTCCTATACAATGAGCAGTTCTTC

J: TRBJ2-1
size: few
V: TRBV28
D: TRBD2
CDR3: CASSPLQRGGETQFF
DNA: TGTGCCAGCAGCCCCCTTCAGCGGGGAGGAGAGACCCAGTTCTTC

J: TRBJ2-5
size: many
V: TRBV20-1
D: NA
CDR3: CSARRGGTGEAQYF
DNA: TGCAGTGCCCGGAGGGGGGGGACGGGAGAGGCCCAGTACTTC

J: TRBJ1-5
size: many
V: TRBV7-2
D: NA
CDR3: CASSPQEGERQPQHF
DNA: TGTGCCAGCAGCCCCCAAGAGGGGGAGCGGCAGCCCCAGCATTTT

J: TRBJ2-3
size: many
V: TRBV21-1
D: NA
CDR3: CASSKADRVHPTDTQYF
DNA: TGTGCCAGCAGCAAAGCGGATAGGGTTCATCCCACAGATACGCAGTATTTT

J: TRBJ2-1
size: many
V: TRBV9
D: NA
CDR3: CASSVAPTYNEQFF
DNA: TGTGCCAGCAGCGTAGCCCCGACTTACAATGAGCAGTTCTTC

J: TRBJ2-3
size: many
V: TRBV5-1
D: NA
CDR3: CASSLARKTGRTDTQYF
DNA: TGCGCCAGCAGCTTAGCACGGAAGACGGGCCGCACAGATACGCAGTATTTT

J: TRBJ1-6
size: many
V: TRBV5-1
D: NA
CDR3: CASSLDGGNSPLHF
DNA: TGCGCCAGCAGCTTGGACGGAGGGAATTCACCCCTCCACTTT

J: TRBJ1-1
size: few
V: TRBV6-5
D: NA
CDR3: CASRLTGLKMNTEAFF
DNA: TGTGCCAGCAGACTGACAGGTCTTAAAATGAACACTGAAGCTTTCTTT

J: TRBJ2-3
size: NA
V: TRBV11-2
D: TRBD2
CDR3: CASSLVGIRTSGSTDTQYF
DNA: TGTGCCAGCAGCTTAGTGGGGATTAGGACTAGCGGAAGCACAGATACGCAGTATTTT

J: TRBJ2-7
size: NA
V: TRBV12-3/TRBV12-4
D: NA
CDR3: CASSSRGHGSYNEQYF
DNA: TGTGCCAGCAGTTCAAGGGGACACGGTTCCTACAATGAGCAGTACTTC

J: TRBJ2-1
size: many
V: TRBV29-1
D: TRBD2
CDR3: CSGKGGTSGVNEQFF
DNA: TGCAGCGGGAAGGGCGGGACTAGCGGGGTTAATGAGCAGTTCTTC